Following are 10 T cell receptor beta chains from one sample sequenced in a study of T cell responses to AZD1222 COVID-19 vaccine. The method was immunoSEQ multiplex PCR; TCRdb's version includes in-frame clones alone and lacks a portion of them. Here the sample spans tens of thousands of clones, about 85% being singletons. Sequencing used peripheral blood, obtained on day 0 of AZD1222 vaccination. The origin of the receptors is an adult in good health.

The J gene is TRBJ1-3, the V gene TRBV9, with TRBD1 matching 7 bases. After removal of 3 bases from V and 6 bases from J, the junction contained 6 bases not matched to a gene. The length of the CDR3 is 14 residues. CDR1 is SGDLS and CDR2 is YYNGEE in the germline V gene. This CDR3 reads CASSALGTENTIYF. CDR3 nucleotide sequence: TGTGCCAGCAGCGCCCTCGGGACAGAAAACACCATATATTTT.

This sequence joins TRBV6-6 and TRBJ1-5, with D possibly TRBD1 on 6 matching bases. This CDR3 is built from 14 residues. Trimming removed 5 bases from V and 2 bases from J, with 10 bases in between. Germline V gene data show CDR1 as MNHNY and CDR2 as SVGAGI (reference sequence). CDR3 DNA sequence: TGTGCCAGCAGTATAGGGGGGGGCAATCAGCCCCAGCATTTT. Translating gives CASSIGGGNQPQHF.

Here the CDR3 DNA reads TGTGCCAGCAGCTCGAGGACAGGGGCTGAAGCTTTCTTT. It codes for CASSSRTGAEAFF. The chain carries TRBV7-2 and TRBJ1-1, with 9 positions matching TRBD1. The CDR3 sequence is 13 residues long. J gave up 6 bases and V 4 bases, and 3 bases lay outside the gene matches. Germline V gene sequence: CDR1 SGHTA, CDR2 FQGNSA.

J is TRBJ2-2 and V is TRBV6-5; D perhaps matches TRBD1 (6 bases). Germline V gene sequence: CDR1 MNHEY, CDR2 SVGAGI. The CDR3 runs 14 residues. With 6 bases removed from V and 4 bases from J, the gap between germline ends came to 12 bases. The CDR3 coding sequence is TGTGCCAGCAGCTCCAGGGGCCCCACCGGGGAGCTGTTTTTT. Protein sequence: CASSSRGPTGELFF.

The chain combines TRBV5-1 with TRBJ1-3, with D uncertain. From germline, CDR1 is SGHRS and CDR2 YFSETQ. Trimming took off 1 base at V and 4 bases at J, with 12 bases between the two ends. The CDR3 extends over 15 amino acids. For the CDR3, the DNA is TGCGCCAGCAGCTTGTATGGGGAATCGGGAAACACCATATATTTT. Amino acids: CASSLYGESGNTIYF.

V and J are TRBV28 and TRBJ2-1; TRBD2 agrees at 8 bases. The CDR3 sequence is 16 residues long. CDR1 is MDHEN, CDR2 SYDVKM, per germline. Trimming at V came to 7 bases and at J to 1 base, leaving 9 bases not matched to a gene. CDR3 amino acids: CASISPSGQSYNEQFF. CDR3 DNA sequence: TGTGCCAGCATCTCACCTAGCGGGCAATCCTACAATGAGCAGTTCTTC.

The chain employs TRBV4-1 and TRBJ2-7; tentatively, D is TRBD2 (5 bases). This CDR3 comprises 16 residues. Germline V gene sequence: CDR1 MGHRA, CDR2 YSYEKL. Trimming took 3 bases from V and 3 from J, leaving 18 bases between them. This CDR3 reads CASSHAEGQRGYEQYF. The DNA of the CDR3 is TGCGCCAGCAGCCATGCCGAGGGCCAAAGAGGCTACGAGCAGTACTTC.

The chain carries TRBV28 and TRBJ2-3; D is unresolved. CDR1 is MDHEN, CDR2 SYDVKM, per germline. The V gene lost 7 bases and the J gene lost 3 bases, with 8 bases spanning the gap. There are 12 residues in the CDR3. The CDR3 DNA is TGTGCCAGCACGGCGAGAACAGATACGCAGTATTTT. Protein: CASTARTDTQYF.

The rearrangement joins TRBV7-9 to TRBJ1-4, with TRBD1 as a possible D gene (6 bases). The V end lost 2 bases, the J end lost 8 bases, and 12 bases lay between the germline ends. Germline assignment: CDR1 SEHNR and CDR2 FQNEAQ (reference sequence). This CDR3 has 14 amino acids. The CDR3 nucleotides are TGTGCCAGCAGCTTATACAGGGATCGGGAAAAACTGTTTTTT. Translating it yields CASSLYRDREKLFF.

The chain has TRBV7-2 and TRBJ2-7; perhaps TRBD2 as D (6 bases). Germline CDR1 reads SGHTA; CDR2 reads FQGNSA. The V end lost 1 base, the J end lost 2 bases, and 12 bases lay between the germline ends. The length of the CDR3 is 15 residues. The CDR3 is CASSLDTGDTYEQYF. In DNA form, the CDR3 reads TGTGCCAGCAGCTTAGATACGGGGGATACCTACGAGCAGTACTTC.